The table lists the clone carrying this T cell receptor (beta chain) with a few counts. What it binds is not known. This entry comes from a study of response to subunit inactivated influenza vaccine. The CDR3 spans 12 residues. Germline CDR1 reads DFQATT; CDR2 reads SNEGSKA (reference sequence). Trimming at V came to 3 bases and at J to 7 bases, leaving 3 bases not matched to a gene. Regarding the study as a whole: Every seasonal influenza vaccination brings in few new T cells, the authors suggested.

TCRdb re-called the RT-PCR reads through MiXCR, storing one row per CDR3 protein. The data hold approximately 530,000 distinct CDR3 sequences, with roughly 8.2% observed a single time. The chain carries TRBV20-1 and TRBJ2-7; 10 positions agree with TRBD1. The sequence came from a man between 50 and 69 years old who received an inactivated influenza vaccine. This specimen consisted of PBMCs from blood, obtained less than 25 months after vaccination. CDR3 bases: TGCAGTGCTAGCGGACAGGGGGGTGAGCAGTACTTC. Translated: CSASGQGGEQYF.